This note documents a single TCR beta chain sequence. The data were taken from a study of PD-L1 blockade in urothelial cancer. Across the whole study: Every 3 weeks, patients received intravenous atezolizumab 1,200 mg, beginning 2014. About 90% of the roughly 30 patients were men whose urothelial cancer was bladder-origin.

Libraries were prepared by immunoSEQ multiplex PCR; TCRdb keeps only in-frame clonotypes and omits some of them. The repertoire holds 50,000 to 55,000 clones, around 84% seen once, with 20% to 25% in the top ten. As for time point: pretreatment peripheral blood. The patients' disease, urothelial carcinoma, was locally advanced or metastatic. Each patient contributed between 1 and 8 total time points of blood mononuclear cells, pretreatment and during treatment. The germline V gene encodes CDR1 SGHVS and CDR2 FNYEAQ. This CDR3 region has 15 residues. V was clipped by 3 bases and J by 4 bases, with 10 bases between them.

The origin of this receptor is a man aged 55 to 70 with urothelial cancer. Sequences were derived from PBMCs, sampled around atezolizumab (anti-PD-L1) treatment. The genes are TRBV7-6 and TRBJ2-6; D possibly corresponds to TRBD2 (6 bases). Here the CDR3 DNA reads TGTGCCAGCAGCTTCCGGGGGTCGGGGGCCAACGTCCTGACTTTC. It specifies CASSFRGSGANVLTF.